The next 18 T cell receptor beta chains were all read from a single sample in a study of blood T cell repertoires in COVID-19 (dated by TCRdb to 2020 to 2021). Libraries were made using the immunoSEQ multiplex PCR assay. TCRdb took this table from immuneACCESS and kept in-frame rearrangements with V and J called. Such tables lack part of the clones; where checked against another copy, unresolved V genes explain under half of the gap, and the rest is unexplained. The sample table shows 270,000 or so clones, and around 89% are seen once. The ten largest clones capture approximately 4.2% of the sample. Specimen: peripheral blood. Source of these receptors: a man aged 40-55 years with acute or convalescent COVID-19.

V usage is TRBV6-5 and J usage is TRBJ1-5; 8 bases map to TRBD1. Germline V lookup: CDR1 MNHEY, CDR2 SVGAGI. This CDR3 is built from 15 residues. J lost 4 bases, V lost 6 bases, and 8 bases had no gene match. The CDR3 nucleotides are TGTGCCAGCAGCCAACAGGGGGAGTGGAATCAGCCCCAGCATTTT. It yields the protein CASSQQGEWNQPQHF.

The CDR3 spells CASSPGTGKTSNYGYTF. The CDR3 bases are TGTGCCAGCAGCCCCGGGACAGGGAAGACGTCTAACTATGGCTACACCTTC. The rearrangement links TRBV7-8 to TRBJ1-2, with 9 positions matching TRBD1. Per the germline V gene, CDR1 is SGHVS and CDR2 is FQNEAQ. The CDR3 spans 17 residues. Trimming removed 5 bases from V and 0 bases from J; junction bases left unmatched: 10.

The CDR3 loop reads CASSRTGPYGYTF. As DNA, the CDR3 is TGTGCCAGCAGTCGGACAGGCCCCTATGGCTACACCTTC. The J gene is TRBJ1-2, the V gene TRBV14; TRBD1 matches 7 bases. The CDR3 covers 13 residues. Losses at the gene ends were 6 bases for V and 4 bases for J; bases not matched to a gene: 5. Germline assignment: CDR1 SGHDN and CDR2 FVKESK. Filled out from reference TRBV14 and TRBJ1-2, the complete variable domain reads EAGVTQFPSHSVIEKGQTVTLRCDPISGHDNLYWYRRVMGKEIKFLLHFVKESKQDESGMPNNRFLAERTGGTYSTLKVQPAELEDSGVYFCASSRTGPYGYTFGSGTRLTVV.

This CDR3 is CATSPQENTEAFF. The CDR3 region has the DNA TGTGCCACCTCCCCCCAGGAAAACACTGAAGCTTTCTTT. The rearrangement links TRBV6-6 to TRBJ1-1; the D is unclear. CDR3 length: 13 amino acids. The germline gives CDR1 MNHNY, CDR2 SVGAGI (reference sequence). V shed 10 bases and J shed 2 bases, with 14 bases lying between them.

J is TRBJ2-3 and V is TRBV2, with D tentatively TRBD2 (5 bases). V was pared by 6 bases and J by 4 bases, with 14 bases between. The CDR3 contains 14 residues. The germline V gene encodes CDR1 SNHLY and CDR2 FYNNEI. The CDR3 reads CASRPLRTPDTQYF. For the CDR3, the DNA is TGTGCCAGCAGACCCCTACGGACTCCAGATACGCAGTATTTT.

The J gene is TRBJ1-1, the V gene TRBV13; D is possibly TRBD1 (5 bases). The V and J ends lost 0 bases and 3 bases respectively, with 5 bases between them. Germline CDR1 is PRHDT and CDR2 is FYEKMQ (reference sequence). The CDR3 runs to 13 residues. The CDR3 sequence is CASSLGQDTEAFF. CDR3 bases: TGTGCCAGCAGCTTAGGACAGGACACTGAAGCTTTCTTT. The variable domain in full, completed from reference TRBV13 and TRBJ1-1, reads AAGVIQSPRHLIKEKRETATLKCYPIPRHDTVYWYQQGPGQDPQFLISFYEKMQSDKGSIPDRFSAQQFSDYHSELNMSSLELGDSALYFCASSLGQDTEAFFGQGTRLTVV.

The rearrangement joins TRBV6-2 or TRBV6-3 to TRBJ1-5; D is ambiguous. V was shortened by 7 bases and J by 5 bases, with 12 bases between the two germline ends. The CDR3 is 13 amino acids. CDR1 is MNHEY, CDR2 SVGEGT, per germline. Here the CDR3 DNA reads TGTGCCAGCAACCCCGGGTTGGATCAGCCCCAGCATTTT. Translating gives CASNPGLDQPQHF.

The chain's CDR3 is CASSPGEVTYGYTF. The CDR3 nucleotides are TGCGCCAGCAGCCCCGGCGAGGTAACTTATGGCTACACCTTC. The chain joins TRBV10-1 to TRBJ1-2; D gene uncertain. This CDR3 is built from 14 residues. V lost 6 bases to trimming and J lost 5 bases, with 16 bases between them. Germline lookup yields CDR1 WNHNN and CDR2 SYGVQD (reference sequence).

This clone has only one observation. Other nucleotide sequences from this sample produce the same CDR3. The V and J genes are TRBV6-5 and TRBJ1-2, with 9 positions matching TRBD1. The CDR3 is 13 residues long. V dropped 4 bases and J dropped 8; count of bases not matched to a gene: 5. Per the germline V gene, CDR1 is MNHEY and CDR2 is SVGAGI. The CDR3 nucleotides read TGTGCCAGCAGTTCGGGACAGGGAGACGGCTACACCTTC. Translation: CASSSGQGDGYTF.

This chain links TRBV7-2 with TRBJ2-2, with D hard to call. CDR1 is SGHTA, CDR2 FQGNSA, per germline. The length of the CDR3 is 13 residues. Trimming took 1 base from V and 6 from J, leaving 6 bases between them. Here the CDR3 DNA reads TGTGCCAGCAGCTTAGACTTCTCCGGGGAGCTGTTTTTT. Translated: CASSLDFSGELFF.

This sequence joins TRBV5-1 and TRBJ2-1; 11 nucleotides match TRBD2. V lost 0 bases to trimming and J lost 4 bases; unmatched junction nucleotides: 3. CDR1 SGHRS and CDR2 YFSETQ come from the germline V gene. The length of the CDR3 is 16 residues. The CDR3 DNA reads TGCGCCAGCAGCTTGGAGGGGACTAGCGGATACAATGAGCAGTTCTTC. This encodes CASSLEGTSGYNEQFF.

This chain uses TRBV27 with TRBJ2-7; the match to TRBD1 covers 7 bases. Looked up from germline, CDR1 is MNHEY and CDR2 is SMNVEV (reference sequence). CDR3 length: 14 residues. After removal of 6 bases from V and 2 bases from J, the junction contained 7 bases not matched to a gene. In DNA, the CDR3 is TGTGCCAGCAGGAAGACAGGGTACACCTACGAGCAGTACTTC. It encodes CASRKTGYTYEQYF.

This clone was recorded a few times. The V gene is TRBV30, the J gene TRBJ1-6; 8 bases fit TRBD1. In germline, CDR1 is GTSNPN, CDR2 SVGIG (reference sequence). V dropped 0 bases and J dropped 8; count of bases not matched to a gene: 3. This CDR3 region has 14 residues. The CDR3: CAWSVRQGHSPLHF. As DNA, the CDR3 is TGTGCCTGGAGTGTACGACAGGGGCATTCACCCCTCCACTTT.

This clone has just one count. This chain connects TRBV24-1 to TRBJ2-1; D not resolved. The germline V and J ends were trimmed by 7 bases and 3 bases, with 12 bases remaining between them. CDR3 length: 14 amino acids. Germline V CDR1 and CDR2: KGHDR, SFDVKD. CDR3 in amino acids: CATRGTYDYNEQFF. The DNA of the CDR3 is TGTGCCACCAGGGGCACCTATGACTACAATGAGCAGTTCTTC.

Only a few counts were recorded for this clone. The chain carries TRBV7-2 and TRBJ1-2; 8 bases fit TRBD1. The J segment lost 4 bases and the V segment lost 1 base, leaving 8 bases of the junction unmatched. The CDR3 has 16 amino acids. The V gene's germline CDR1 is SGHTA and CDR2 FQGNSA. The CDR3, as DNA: TGTGCCAGCAGCTTAGTGGGACAGGCGTCCGTCTATGGCTACACCTTC. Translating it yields CASSLVGQASVYGYTF.

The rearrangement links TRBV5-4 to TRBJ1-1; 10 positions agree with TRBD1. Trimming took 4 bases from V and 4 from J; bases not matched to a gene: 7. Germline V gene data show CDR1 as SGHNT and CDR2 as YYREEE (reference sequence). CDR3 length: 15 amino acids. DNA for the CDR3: TGTGCCAGCAGCCTGGGACAGGGGAAAGGCACTGAAGCTTTCTTT. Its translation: CASSLGQGKGTEAFF. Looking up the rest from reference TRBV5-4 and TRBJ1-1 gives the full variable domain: ETGVTQSPTHLIKTRGQQVTLRCSSQSGHNTVSWYQQALGQGPQFIFQYYREEENGRGNFPPRFSGLQFPNYSSELNVNALELDDSALYLCASSLGQGKGTEAFFGQGTRLTVV.

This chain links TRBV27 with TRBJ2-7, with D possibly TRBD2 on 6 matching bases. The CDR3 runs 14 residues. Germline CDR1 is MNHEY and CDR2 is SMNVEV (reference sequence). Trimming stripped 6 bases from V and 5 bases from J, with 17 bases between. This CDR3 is CASSRDSSEHEQYF. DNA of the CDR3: TGTGCCAGCAGCCGGGACTCCTCGGAGCACGAGCAGTACTTC.

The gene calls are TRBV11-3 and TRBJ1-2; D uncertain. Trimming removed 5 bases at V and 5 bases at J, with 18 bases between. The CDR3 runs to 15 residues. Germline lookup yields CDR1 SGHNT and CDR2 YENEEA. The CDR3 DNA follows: TGTGCCAGCAGCCCGAAAGGCCCGCGGACTTATGGCTACACCTTC. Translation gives CASSPKGPRTYGYTF.